A selection of T cell receptor beta chains follows, all from one sample in a study of T cells after yellow fever vaccination. Each CDR3 protein gets one entry after TCRdb re-called the 5' RACE reads with MiXCR. Of 300,000 to 450,000 distinct CDR3 sequences in the sample, 6% to 8% were seen once. Here the sequenced sample was PBMCs, taken 5 days after the yellow fever booster vaccination. These receptors were obtained from a man aged 30-40 years who received the YFV17D yellow fever vaccine. Each CDR3 is given with its conserved first and last residue. Fields, in order: J gene, D gene, clone size, V gene, CDR3 DNA, CDR3 protein. A D gene is named only where the DNA matches it firmly. The size field is filled for only some rows; it gives once, few, many or a size class.

TRBJ1-6	TRBD1	-	TRBV27	TGTGCCAGTAAACGACCGGGACAGGGCGTCCTCGGTTCACCCCTCCACTTT	CASKRPGQGVLGSPLHF
TRBJ2-7	-	few	TRBV19	TGTGCCAGTAGTAAGGTATATGGATACGAGCAGTACTTC	CASSKVYGYEQYF
TRBJ2-1	-	few	TRBV29-1	TGCAGCGTCAGCACAGGGACGTCCTCCTACAATGAGCAGTTCTTC	CSVSTGTSSYNEQFF
TRBJ2-1	TRBD1	-	TRBV29-1	TGCATCGTGAAGAAGCCGGGACAGGGGAACCATGAGCAGTTCTTC	CIVKKPGQGNHEQFF
TRBJ1-1	-	-	TRBV20-1	TGCAGTGCTAGTCAGGGACCGAAAGAGGGTGAAGCTTTCTTT	CSASQGPKEGEAFF
TRBJ1-1	-	many	TRBV6-2/TRBV6-3	TGTGCCAGCAGTTACCCGGGACGGCGGTCCATGAACACTGAAGCTTTCTTT	CASSYPGRRSMNTEAFF
TRBJ2-2	-	few	TRBV18	TGTGCCAGCTCACCACCGTCAGGGGCCGGGGAGCTGTTTTTT	CASSPPSGAGELFF
TRBJ2-3	-	-	TRBV30	TGTGCCTGGGAACAGGGAAGCGGTATGGAAGATACGCAGTATTTT	CAWEQGSGMEDTQYF
TRBJ2-2	-	-	TRBV19	TGTGCCAGTAGTGGAGTTTGGCAGGGGAACACCGGGGAGCTGTTTTTT	CASSGVWQGNTGELFF
TRBJ2-7	-	-	TRBV6-1	TGTGCCAGCAGTGTCGTACGTCAGGGTAATTACGAGCAGTACTTC	CASSVVRQGNYEQYF
TRBJ2-7	-	few	TRBV3-1	TGTGCCAGCAGACACAGCAGCGAGCAGTACTTC	CASRHSSEQYF
TRBJ2-5	-	many	TRBV4-2	TGTGCCAGCAGCCAAGAGAGGGGAGAGACCCAGTACTTC	CASSQERGETQYF
TRBJ1-6	-	-	TRBV27	TGTGCCAGCGCTGAGGGGAGTAGGTCACCCCTCCACTTT	CASAEGSRSPLHF
TRBJ1-1	-	few	TRBV5-6	TGTGCCAGCAGCTCCGATTTGGACTTTAAAGCTTTCTTT	CASSSDLDFKAFF
TRBJ2-6	-	-	TRBV7-2	TGTGCCAGCAGCTCCAGTTTTTCTGGGGCCAACGTCCTGACTTTC	CASSSSFSGANVLTF
TRBJ1-1	TRBD1	-	TRBV6-6	TGTGCCAGCAGTTACCTTACAGGGGGACGGGCTTTCTTT	CASSYLTGGRAFF
TRBJ2-7	-	few	TRBV5-4	TGTGCCAGCAGCGGCAGGGGCTCGGACTCCTACGAGCAGTACTTC	CASSGRGSDSYEQYF
TRBJ2-7	-	many	TRBV12-3/TRBV12-4	TGTGCCAGCAGGTACACGGGGGTGGCGGGACGAGGAGAGCAGTACTTC	CASRYTGVAGRGEQYF
TRBJ2-1	-	many	TRBV9	TGTGCCAGCAGCGTAAGTCAGCGGGTCTACAATGAGCAGTTCTTC	CASSVSQRVYNEQFF
TRBJ2-1	TRBD2	-	TRBV7-8	TGTGCCAGCAGCCCGAAGACTAGCTCCAATGAGCAGTTCTTC	CASSPKTSSNEQFF
TRBJ2-5	-	many	TRBV12-3/TRBV12-4	TGTGCCAGCAGTCATGGGGCATGGGAGACCCAGTACTTC	CASSHGAWETQYF
TRBJ2-7	-	-	TRBV4-3	TGCGCCAGCAGCCGTCAGGCGGGCGGTCTCTACGAGCAGTACTTC	CASSRQAGGLYEQYF
TRBJ2-3	-	many	TRBV6-2/TRBV6-3	TGTGCCAGCAGTTACAGGGGCACAGATACGCAGTATTTT	CASSYRGTDTQYF
TRBJ2-1	TRBD1	many	TRBV29-1	TGCAGCGTCGGACAGGACTCCTACAATGAGCAGTTCTTC	CSVGQDSYNEQFF
TRBJ1-4	TRBD1	many	TRBV20-1	TGCAGTGCTAGAGGTGGGACAGGCGAAAAACTGTTTTTT	CSARGGTGEKLFF
TRBJ2-1	-	many	TRBV11-2	TGTGCCAGCAGCTTAGTGGCGGGAACCTCTTACTCCTACAATGAGCAGTTCTTC	CASSLVAGTSYSYNEQFF
TRBJ2-2	TRBD2	many	TRBV5-5	TGTGCCAGCAGCTTCGGGACTAGTTACACCGGGGAGCTGTTTTTT	CASSFGTSYTGELFF
TRBJ2-1	-	-	TRBV11-2	TGTGCCAGCAGCCTTCGGAGGGCCGTCTACAATGAGCAGTTCTTC	CASSLRRAVYNEQFF
TRBJ2-7	TRBD2	many	TRBV12-5	TGTGCTAGTGACAGCGGGACTAGCGTCGACGAGCAGTACTTC	CASDSGTSVDEQYF
TRBJ1-2	-	many	TRBV5-5	TGTGCCAGCAGCTTGGAGACACACTATGGCTACACCTTC	CASSLETHYGYTF
TRBJ2-1	TRBD2	many	TRBV7-2	TGTGCCAGCAGCTTCGCTAGCGGCTCCTACAATGAGCAGTTCTTC	CASSFASGSYNEQFF
TRBJ1-4	-	many	TRBV28	TGTGCCAGCAGCCCCGGGCTCAGCCGACCCAAAACTAATGAAAAACTGTTTTTT	CASSPGLSRPKTNEKLFF
TRBJ2-1	TRBD2	many	TRBV29-1	TGCAGCGTGCCGACTAGCTCCCGAGACCGCTCCTACAATGAGCAGTTCTTC	CSVPTSSRDRSYNEQFF
TRBJ2-3	-	few	TRBV5-6	TGTGCCAGCAGCCGCGTGCGGAGGGGGGATACGCAGTATTTT	CASSRVRRGDTQYF
TRBJ1-1	-	-	TRBV5-5	TGTGCCAGTGATCTGGGAACTGAAGCTTTCTTT	CASDLGTEAFF
TRBJ2-7	-	few	TRBV9	TGTGCCAGCAGCGTAGCTTTACTTCCACCAGATTCATACGAGCAGTACTTC	CASSVALLPPDSYEQYF
TRBJ2-7	TRBD2	-	TRBV7-9	TGTGCCAGCAGCTCGCCTAGCGGGAGCATTAACAATGAGCAGTACTTC	CASSSPSGSINNEQYF
TRBJ1-1	TRBD1	many	TRBV10-3	TGTGCCACGGGACAGGGGAGTGGAATGAACACTGAAGCTTTCTTT	CATGQGSGMNTEAFF
TRBJ1-1	-	-	TRBV12-3/TRBV12-4	TGTGCCAGCAGGAACCAGGGTGGGGAAGCTTTCTTT	CASRNQGGEAFF
TRBJ1-5	-	few	TRBV3-1	TGTGCCAGCAGCCAAGCTGTAGCCGGCAATCAGCCCCAGCATTTT	CASSQAVAGNQPQHF
TRBJ1-1	-	-	TRBV11-2	TGTGCCAGCAGTGTCCTCGGAAACACTGAAGCTTTCTTT	CASSVLGNTEAFF
TRBJ1-2	-	-	TRBV5-6	TGTGCCAGCAGCAGGCCCCAGGACGGCTACACCTTC	CASSRPQDGYTF
TRBJ2-7	TRBD1	many	TRBV10-3	TGTGCCATCAGGGCCCAGGGGGCGGGCTACGAGCAGTACTTC	CAIRAQGAGYEQYF
TRBJ2-7	-	many	TRBV7-2	TGTGCCAGCAGCTCCTCCGGGACTGTCAGCTCCTACGAGCAGTACTTC	CASSSSGTVSSYEQYF
TRBJ2-7	-	many	TRBV5-1	TGCGCCAGCAGCCCCTGGGAGACGTACGAGCAGTACTTC	CASSPWETYEQYF
TRBJ2-7	-	many	TRBV6-2/TRBV6-3	TGTGCCAGCACCCGAAACAGGGCCTACGAGCAGTACTTC	CASTRNRAYEQYF
TRBJ1-5	TRBD1	-	TRBV19	TGTGCCAGTACCAGATCTTTGGGACAGGGAAGCAATCAGCCCCCGCATTTT	CASTRSLGQGSNQPPHF
TRBJ2-1	-	-	TRBV6-2/TRBV6-3	TGTGCCAGCAGTTACTCCCGAAACAATGAGCAGTTCTTC	CASSYSRNNEQFF
TRBJ2-1	TRBD1	few	TRBV7-9	TGTGCCAGCAGTCAAGACAGGGTACAGTTCTTC	CASSQDRVQFF
TRBJ2-1	TRBD2	-	TRBV9	TGTGCCAGCAGCGTAGATCCCCTAGCGGGAACCCGACGGCCGGCCTACAATGAGCAGTTCTTC	CASSVDPLAGTRRPAYNEQFF
TRBJ2-5	TRBD2	few	TRBV20-1	TGCAGTGCTAGAGATCTTGAGCGGGGGCCCCCCCCGAGGTATTACTTC	CSARDLERGPPPRYYF
TRBJ2-7	-	many	TRBV7-8	TGTGCCAGCAGCTACAGGACGTCAACCTACGAGCAGTACTTC	CASSYRTSTYEQYF
TRBJ2-5	-	many	TRBV18	TGTGCCAGCTCAGTTAGCGGAGTGGGTGAGACCCAGTACTTC	CASSVSGVGETQYF
TRBJ2-1	TRBD2	few	TRBV10-3	TGTGCCATTAGAGGACTAGCGGGTACCTACAATGAGCAGTTCTTC	CAIRGLAGTYNEQFF
TRBJ1-2	-	few	TRBV5-8	TGTGCCAGCAGCTTGCCGGGGGAGGTTCAGCAATGGGGCTACACCTTC	CASSLPGEVQQWGYTF